This is a list of T cell receptor beta chains from one sample in a study of blood T cells in healthy people across ages. One entry per CDR3 protein results from TCRdb running MiXCR on the 5' RACE reads. The table lists around 1,800,000 distinct CDR3 sequences, more than 35% of them singletons, with 20% to 25% in the top ten. Sequencing used blood. These receptors were collected from a human donor in good health. The CDR3 runs from the conserved cysteine through the conserved F or W. D genes are given only for firm matches. The size of a clone is reported for some rows only, either as once, few or many, or as a class for expanded clones.

v_gene	abundance	j_gene	d_gene	CDR3nt	CDR3aa
TRBV7-2	.	TRBJ1-5	.	TGTGCCAGCAGTTTTATAGGAGATCAGCCCCGGCATTTT	CASSFIGDQPRHF
TRBV7-9	few	TRBJ2-1	.	TGTGCCAGCAGCTACGCAAGCTCCTACAATGAGCAGTTCTTC	CASSYASSYNEQFF
TRBV29-1	many	TRBJ2-1	.	TGCAGCGTTGAAGAAACGGGAATTGGGCAGTTCTTC	CSVEETGIGQFF
TRBV6-2/TRBV6-3	many	TRBJ1-2	.	TGTGCCAGCGGAAAGACAGACCTACGCTATGGCTACACCTTC	CASGKTDLRYGYTF
TRBV28	many	TRBJ2-5	TRBD1	TGTGCCAGCAGTCTGGACAGGGGGGAAGAGACCCAGTACTTC	CASSLDRGEETQYF
TRBV4-1	.	TRBJ2-3	.	TGCGCCAGCGGCCAGGCCGCGGGGAGCACAGATACGCAGTATTTT	CASGQAAGSTDTQYF
TRBV20-1	few	TRBJ2-3	TRBD1	TGCAGCCGACCGGACAGGGGGCTTCTCGGGAGCACAGATACGCAGTATTTT	CSRPDRGLLGSTDTQYF
TRBV20-1	few	TRBJ1-2	.	TGCAGTGCTAGGGGACACCGCAACTATGGCTACACCTTC	CSARGHRNYGYTF
TRBV7-2	.	TRBJ2-1	.	TGTGCCAGCAGCCCGCGGCGGGCCGTTTACAATGAGCAGTTCTTC	CASSPRRAVYNEQFF
TRBV6-4	.	TRBJ2-5	.	TGTGCCAGCAGTGACTCGAAAGGACGGTACGAAGAGACCCAGTACTTC	CASSDSKGRYEETQYF